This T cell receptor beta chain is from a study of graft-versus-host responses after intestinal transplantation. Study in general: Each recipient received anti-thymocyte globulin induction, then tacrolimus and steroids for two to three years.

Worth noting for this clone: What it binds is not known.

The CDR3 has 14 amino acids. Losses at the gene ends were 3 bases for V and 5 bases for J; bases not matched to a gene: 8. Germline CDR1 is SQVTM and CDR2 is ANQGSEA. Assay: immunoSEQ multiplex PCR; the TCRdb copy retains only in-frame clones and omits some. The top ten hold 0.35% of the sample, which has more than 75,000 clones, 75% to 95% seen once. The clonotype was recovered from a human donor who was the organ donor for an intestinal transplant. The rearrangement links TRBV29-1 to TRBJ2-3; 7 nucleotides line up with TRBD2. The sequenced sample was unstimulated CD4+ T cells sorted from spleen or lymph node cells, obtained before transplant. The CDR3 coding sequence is TGCAGCGTTGACGGCGGGAGTTTGTTAGATACGCAGTATTTT. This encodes CSVDGGSLLDTQYF.